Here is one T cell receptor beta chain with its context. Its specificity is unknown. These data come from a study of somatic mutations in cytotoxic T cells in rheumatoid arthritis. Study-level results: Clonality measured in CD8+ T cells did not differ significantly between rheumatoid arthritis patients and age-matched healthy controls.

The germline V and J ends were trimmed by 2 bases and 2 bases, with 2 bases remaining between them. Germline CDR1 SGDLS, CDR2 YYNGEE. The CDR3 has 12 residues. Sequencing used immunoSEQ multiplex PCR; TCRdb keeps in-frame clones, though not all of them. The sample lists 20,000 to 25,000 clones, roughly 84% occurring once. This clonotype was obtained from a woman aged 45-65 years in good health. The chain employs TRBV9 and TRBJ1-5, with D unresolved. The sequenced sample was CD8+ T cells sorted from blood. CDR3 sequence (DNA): TGTGCCAGCAGCGTGGGCAATCAGCCCCAGCATTTT. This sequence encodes CASSVGNQPQHF.